The rows below give T cell receptor beta chains drawn from one sample of a study of early T cells in non-severe SARS-CoV-2 infection. Each CDR3 protein gets one entry after TCRdb re-called the 5' RACE reads with MiXCR. Here the sample spans tens of thousands of distinct CDR3 sequences, roughly 3.9% being singletons. Material for sequencing was whole blood. Receptor source: an adult who was a healthcare worker with PCR-confirmed SARS-CoV-2 infection or an uninfected control (not recorded which). Both conserved end residues are part of each CDR3. A D gene is named only where the DNA matches it firmly. Rows may omit the clone size; those that give it use once, few, many or a size class.

d_call	v_call	j_call	clone_size	cdr3_aa	cdr3_nt
-	TRBV5-5	TRBJ1-5	many	CASSSGGTLSNQPQHF	TGTGCCAGCAGCTCCGGGGGGACGCTGAGCAATCAGCCCCAGCATTTT
TRBD1	TRBV6-1	TRBJ1-5	many	CASSLGQGLNSNQPQHF	TGTGCCAGCAGCTTGGGACAGGGACTTAATAGCAATCAGCCCCAGCATTTT
TRBD1	TRBV5-8	TRBJ1-5	many	CASSLVTGTGTQPQHF	TGTGCCAGCAGCCTGGTCACCGGGACAGGGACTCAGCCCCAGCATTTT
TRBD1	TRBV4-2	TRBJ1-1	many	CASSHGTGFPEAFF	TGTGCCAGCAGCCATGGGACAGGTTTTCCTGAAGCTTTCTTT
-	TRBV20-1	TRBJ2-1	many	CSARDLGGSSSYNEQFF	TGCAGTGCTAGAGATTTGGGTGGATCCAGCTCCTACAATGAGCAGTTCTTC
-	TRBV20-1	TRBJ2-4	-	CSARGRAKNIQYF	TGCAGTGCTAGAGGCCGAGCCAAAAACATTCAGTACTTC
-	TRBV5-6	TRBJ2-3	many	CASSPSGDTQYF	TGTGCCAGCAGCCCGAGCGGAGATACGCAGTATTTT
-	TRBV20-1	TRBJ2-5	few	CSARFPQRAQETQYF	TGCAGTGCTAGATTCCCCCAGCGGGCCCAAGAGACCCAGTACTTC
-	TRBV5-1	TRBJ2-3	few	CASSFDGSPTDTQYF	TGCGCCAGCAGCTTTGACGGGAGCCCCACAGATACGCAGTATTTT
-	TRBV10-3	TRBJ2-1	many	CAISVLNEQFF	TGTGCCATCAGTGTTCTCAATGAGCAGTTCTTC
-	TRBV6-2/TRBV6-3	TRBJ1-1	few	CASSYGGTYTEAFF	TGTGCCAGCAGTTACGGGGGAACGTACACTGAAGCTTTCTTT
-	TRBV29-1	TRBJ1-4	many	CSAHEGEKLFF	TGCAGCGCCCACGAGGGGGAAAAACTGTTTTTT
-	TRBV7-2	TRBJ1-3	many	CASSLGQADSGNTIYF	TGTGCCAGCAGCTTAGGGCAGGCTGACTCTGGAAACACCATATATTTT